A single sample is the source of the 24 T cell receptor beta chains below, sequenced in a study of beta chain features in type 1 diabetes. Investigators reverse transcribed all isolated RNA, so they sequenced expressed TCRB transcripts. Data came from immunoSEQ multiplex PCR; TCRdb stores just in-frame clones and leaves some out. Of approximately 400,000 clones listed, roughly 15% are singletons. The sample taken for sequencing was naive CD4+ T cells from blood. The receptors shown here come from a woman aged 18-29 years in good health.

The rearrangement uses TRBV7-2 and TRBJ2-3, with 7 bases matching TRBD2. The CDR3 consists of 16 residues. The trim removed 2 bases at V and 1 base at J, leaving 6 bases unmatched. The germline CDR1 and CDR2 sequences are SGHTA and FQGNSA. The CDR3 bases are TGTGCCAGCAGCTTAAGGCCTAGCGGACGCACAGATACGCAGTATTTT. It codes for CASSLRPSGRTDTQYF.

The gene calls are TRBV19 and TRBJ2-6, with a possible D match to TRBD2 (5 bases). The germline V and J ends were trimmed by 3 bases and 0 bases, with 12 bases remaining between them. CDR3 length equals 17 residues. Germline V gene lookup returns CDR1 LNHDA and CDR2 SQIVND (reference sequence). Here the CDR3 reads CASSIQRLPSGANVLTF. CDR3 bases: TGTGCCAGTAGTATTCAGCGGCTGCCCTCTGGGGCCAACGTCCTGACTTTC. The complete variable domain, with remaining parts taken from reference TRBV19 and TRBJ2-6, reads DGGITQSPKYLFRKEGQNVTLSCEQNLNHDAMYWYRQDPGQGLRLIYYSQIVNDFQKGDIAEGYSVSREKKESFPLTVTSAQKNPTAFYLCASSIQRLPSGANVLTFGAGSRLTVL.

This chain connects TRBV18 to TRBJ1-5; 8 positions match TRBD1. Germline CDR1 reads KGHSH; CDR2 reads LQKENI. This CDR3 has 15 residues. The V segment lost 4 bases and the J segment 4 bases; nucleotides outside the gene matches: 6. CDR3 region: CASSRSDRANQPQHF. CDR3 bases: TGTGCCAGCTCACGCTCGGACAGGGCAAATCAGCCCCAGCATTTT. Full variable domain (rest looked up from reference TRBV18 and TRBJ1-5): NAGVMQNPRHLVRRRGQEARLRCSPMKGHSHVYWYRQLPEEGLKFMVYLQKENIIDESGMPKERFSAEFPKEGPSILRIQQVVRGDSAAYFCASSRSDRANQPQHFGDGTRLSIL.

V usage is TRBV28 and J usage is TRBJ2-5; D perhaps matches TRBD2 (6 bases). V was pared by 7 bases and J by 4 bases, with 19 bases between. This CDR3 comprises 15 residues. In germline, CDR1 is MDHEN, CDR2 SYDVKM. In nucleotides, the CDR3 is TGTGCCAGCATCCACGCCCCCGACGGGGGAGAGACCCAGTACTTC. Its translation: CASIHAPDGGETQYF.

The chain recombines TRBV5-1 with TRBJ2-3; 10 bases match TRBD1. This CDR3 comprises 15 residues. Trimming at V came to 4 bases and at J to 5 bases, leaving 7 bases not matched to a gene. CDR1 is SGHRS, CDR2 YFSETQ, per germline. CDR3: CASSAGTGEEDTQYF. The CDR3 bases are TGCGCCAGCAGCGCCGGGACAGGGGAGGAAGATACGCAGTATTTT.

The chain combines TRBV28 with TRBJ2-4; D perhaps matches TRBD2 (6 bases). The CDR3 consists of 14 residues. Looked up from germline, CDR1 is MDHEN and CDR2 is SYDVKM. Trimming removed 4 bases at V and 0 bases at J, with 7 bases between. The CDR3 loop is CASSWGLAKNIQYF. CDR3 in DNA: TGTGCCAGCAGTTGGGGACTAGCCAAAAACATTCAGTACTTC.

The V and J genes are TRBV6-5 and TRBJ2-7; D gene ambiguous. This CDR3 has 12 amino acids. Per germline, CDR1 MNHEY and CDR2 SVGAGI. V lost 4 bases and J lost 7, with 11 bases in between. In DNA form, the CDR3 reads TGTGCCAGCAGTTCCGCCGAGAATGAGCAGTACTTC. Translation: CASSSAENEQYF.

This clone was seen a handful of times. This sequence joins TRBV7-2 and TRBJ2-6; D is perhaps TRBD1 (5 bases). This CDR3 has 14 residues. Germline lookup yields CDR1 SGHTA and CDR2 FQGNSA. With 8 bases removed from V and 2 bases from J, the gap between germline ends came to 10 bases. CDR3 in amino acids: CASPSRAGANVLTF. The CDR3 nucleotides are TGTGCCAGCCCCTCCAGGGCTGGGGCCAACGTCCTGACTTTC.

This clone was observed a handful of times. This chain links TRBV28 with TRBJ2-1; 7 nucleotides agree with TRBD1. Germline V CDR1 and CDR2: MDHEN, SYDVKM. This CDR3 contains 15 residues. V was clipped by 8 bases and J by 4 bases; unmatched bases: 11. CDR3: CASLGEGTDYNEQFF. The CDR3 nucleotides are TGTGCCAGCCTTGGCGAAGGGACAGATTACAATGAGCAGTTCTTC.

This clone was seen a few times. V gene TRBV5-1 combines with J gene TRBJ1-1, with TRBD1 identical over 7 bases. Germline values: CDR1 SGHRS, CDR2 YFSETQ. The CDR3 is 16 residues long. Losses at the gene ends were 1 base for V and 2 bases for J; bases not matched to a gene: 8. The chain's CDR3 is CASSLTPGGSNTEAFF. CDR3 nucleotides: TGCGCCAGCAGCTTGACCCCAGGGGGATCCAACACTGAAGCTTTCTTT.

There are a few counts of this clone. The chain joins TRBV9 to TRBJ2-5, with TRBD2 matching 10 bases. The junction had 7 bases not matched to a gene; V was cut back by 0 bases and J by 5 bases. The CDR3 runs to 16 residues. CDR1 is SGDLS, CDR2 YYNGEE, per germline. The CDR3 region is CASSVAPAGGRETQYF. In DNA, the CDR3 is TGTGCCAGCAGCGTAGCTCCAGCGGGAGGGCGGGAGACCCAGTACTTC.

The rearrangement joins TRBV19 to TRBJ2-1; no definite D call. Trimming removed 2 bases at V and 4 bases at J, with 6 bases between. Germline V gene sequence: CDR1 LNHDA, CDR2 SQIVND (reference sequence). The CDR3 runs to 13 residues. This chain's CDR3 is CASSIPEYNEQFF. For the CDR3, the DNA is TGTGCCAGTAGTATACCGGAGTACAATGAGCAGTTCTTC.

This chain uses TRBV5-4 with TRBJ2-1; D possibly corresponds to TRBD2 (5 bases). Germline CDR1 is SGHNT and CDR2 is YYREEE (reference sequence). This CDR3 has 15 residues. V dropped 4 bases and J dropped 5 bases, with 16 bases sitting between them. As DNA, the CDR3 is TGTGCCAGCAGCCGGGAATGGGTATCCCACAATGAGCAGTTCTTC. It encodes CASSREWVSHNEQFF.

V gene TRBV19 combines with J gene TRBJ2-3; 8 nucleotides align to TRBD2. The CDR3 is made up of 16 amino acids. Germline values: CDR1 LNHDA, CDR2 SQIVND (reference sequence). Trimming took 7 bases from V and 0 from J; bases not matched to a gene: 9. The CDR3 is CASMEYGRGSTDTQYF. DNA for the CDR3: TGTGCCAGTATGGAATACGGGAGGGGCAGCACAGATACGCAGTATTTT.

This clone was counted only a few times. The chain links TRBV14 to TRBJ2-2; D remains unclear. The CDR3 is made up of 14 amino acids. V was shortened by 0 bases and J by 1 base, with 3 bases between the two germline ends. Germline CDR1 reads SGHDN; CDR2 reads FVKESK. CDR3 sequence reads: CASSQDLNTGELFF. CDR3 DNA sequence: TGTGCCAGCAGCCAAGACTTGAACACCGGGGAGCTGTTTTTT.

The chain combines TRBV9 with TRBJ2-5, with D tentatively TRBD1 (6 bases). V gave up 1 base and J gave up 2 bases, with 12 bases separating them. The CDR3 has 15 amino acids. Germline-derived CDR1 and CDR2 are SGDLS and YYNGEE. The CDR3 here is CASSVYDRPQETQYF. The CDR3 coding sequence is TGTGCCAGCAGCGTATATGACAGGCCACAAGAGACCCAGTACTTC.

This clone turned up a few times. The chain is built from TRBV25-1 and TRBJ2-1, with a possible D match to TRBD2 (6 bases). This CDR3 comprises 14 residues. V lost 8 bases, J lost 0 bases, and 11 bases lay in between. Germline V lookup: CDR1 MGHDK, CDR2 SYGVNS. The CDR3 here is CASLAGSSYNEQFF. DNA of the CDR3: TGTGCCAGCTTGGCCGGGAGCTCCTACAATGAGCAGTTCTTC.

This clone was found a few times. The rearrangement links TRBV29-1 to TRBJ2-1, with 12 bases lining up with TRBD2. The CDR3 loop spans 15 amino acids. Germline V gene data show CDR1 as SQVTM and CDR2 as ANQGSEA. V lost 2 bases and J lost 9; bases outside the gene matches: 8. The CDR3 DNA sequence: TGCAGCGTTGAACGACTAGCGGGAGTTGAAGGTGAGCAGTTCTTC. Translating gives CSVERLAGVEGEQFF.

The chain employs TRBV7-2 and TRBJ2-5, with TRBD2 identical over 8 bases. J lost 4 bases, V lost 5 bases, and 6 bases had no gene match. The length of the CDR3 is 14 residues. Germline V gives CDR1 SGHTA, CDR2 FQGNSA. CDR3 sequence reads: CASSQSRGGETQYF. DNA for the CDR3: TGTGCCAGCAGCCAGTCCCGGGGGGGAGAGACCCAGTACTTC.

The rearrangement links TRBV11-2 to TRBJ2-7, with no clear D. Trimming stripped 5 bases from V and 2 bases from J, with 7 bases between. CDR3 size: 12 residues. Germline V CDR1 and CDR2: SGHAT, FQNNGV. CDR3 sequence: CASSAVTYEQYF. CDR3 bases: TGTGCCAGCAGCGCGGTAACCTACGAGCAGTACTTC.

This chain links TRBV5-1 with TRBJ2-7, with 10 bases identical to TRBD1. V trimming: 4 bases; J trimming: 5 bases; junction bases outside the gene matches: 3. This CDR3 is built from 13 residues. Germline loops: CDR1 SGHRS, CDR2 YFSETQ. The CDR3 loop reads CASSLTGGHEQYF. The CDR3 DNA is TGCGCCAGCAGCCTGACAGGGGGCCACGAGCAGTACTTC.

J is TRBJ2-1 and V is TRBV28, with D perhaps matching TRBD2 (5 bases). V gave up 5 bases and J gave up 2 bases, with 13 bases separating them. The CDR3 is made up of 15 amino acids. CDR1 and CDR2 (germline): MDHEN, SYDVKM. The CDR3 coding sequence is TGTGCCAGCAGTGGGGAGAAAGGGCCCTACAATGAGCAGTTCTTC. Its translation is CASSGEKGPYNEQFF.

In its sample, this clone was seen a few times. The rearrangement links TRBV2 to TRBJ2-6; TRBD1 aligns across 8 bases. Germline CDR1 and CDR2: SNHLY and FYNNEI. With 6 bases clipped from V and 1 base from J, the junction kept 11 bases outside the gene matches. This CDR3 has 18 amino acids. CDR3 region: CASSDPGQALSGANVLTF. The CDR3 DNA is TGTGCCAGCAGCGACCCGGGACAGGCGCTTTCTGGGGCCAACGTCCTGACTTTC.

This clone was observed a handful of times. V is TRBV28 and J is TRBJ2-7; D is possibly TRBD2 (5 bases). This CDR3 contains 16 residues. V lost 2 bases to trimming and J lost 6 bases, with 20 bases between them. CDR1 is MDHEN and CDR2 is SYDVKM in the germline V gene. The CDR3 coding sequence is TGTGCCAGCAGTTTACATTTACTAGACTTGAGGGTCGAGCAGTACTTC. Amino acid sequence: CASSLHLLDLRVEQYF.